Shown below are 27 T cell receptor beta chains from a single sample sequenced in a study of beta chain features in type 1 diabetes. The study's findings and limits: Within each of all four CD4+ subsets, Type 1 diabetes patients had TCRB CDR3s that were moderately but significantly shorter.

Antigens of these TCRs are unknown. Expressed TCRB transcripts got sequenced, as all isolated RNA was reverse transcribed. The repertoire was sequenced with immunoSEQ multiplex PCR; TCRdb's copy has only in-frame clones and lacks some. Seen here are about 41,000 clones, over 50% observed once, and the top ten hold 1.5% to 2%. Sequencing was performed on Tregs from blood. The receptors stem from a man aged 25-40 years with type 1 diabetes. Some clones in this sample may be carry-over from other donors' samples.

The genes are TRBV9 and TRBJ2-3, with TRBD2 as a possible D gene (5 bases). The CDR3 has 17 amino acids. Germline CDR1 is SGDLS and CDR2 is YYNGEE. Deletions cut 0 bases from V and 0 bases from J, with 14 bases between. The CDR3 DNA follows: TGTGCCAGCAGCGTAGGGGAGTCCTACCCAAGCACAGATACGCAGTATTTT. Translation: CASSVGESYPSTDTQYF. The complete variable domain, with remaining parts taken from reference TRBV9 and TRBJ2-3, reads DSGVTQTPKHLITATGQRVTLRCSPRSGDLSVYWYQQSLDQGLQFLIQYYNGEERAKGNILERFSAQQFPDLHSELNLSSLELGDSALYFCASSVGESYPSTDTQYFGPGTRLTVL.

The DNA of the CDR3 is TGTGCCAGCAGTATCCCTCTCAATGAGCAGTTCTTC. Translating it yields CASSIPLNEQFF. This rearrangement joins TRBV6-1 to TRBJ2-1; D gene uncertain. CDR3 length: 12 residues. Per germline, CDR1 MNHNS and CDR2 SASEGT. V was shortened by 5 bases and J by 6 bases, with 8 bases between the two germline ends.

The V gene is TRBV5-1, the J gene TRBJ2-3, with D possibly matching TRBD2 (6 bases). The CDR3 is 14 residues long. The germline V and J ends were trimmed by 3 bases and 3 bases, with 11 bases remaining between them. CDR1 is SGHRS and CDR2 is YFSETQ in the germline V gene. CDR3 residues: CASSWREPTDTQYF. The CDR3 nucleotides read TGCGCCAGCAGCTGGAGGGAACCTACAGATACGCAGTATTTT.

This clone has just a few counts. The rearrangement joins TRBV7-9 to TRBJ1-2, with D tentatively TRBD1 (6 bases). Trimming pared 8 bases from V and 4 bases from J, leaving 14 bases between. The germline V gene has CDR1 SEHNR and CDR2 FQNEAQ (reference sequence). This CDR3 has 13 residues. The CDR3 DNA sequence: TGTGCCAGCGGACGGATGGACAGCTATGGCTACACCTTC. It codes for CASGRMDSYGYTF.

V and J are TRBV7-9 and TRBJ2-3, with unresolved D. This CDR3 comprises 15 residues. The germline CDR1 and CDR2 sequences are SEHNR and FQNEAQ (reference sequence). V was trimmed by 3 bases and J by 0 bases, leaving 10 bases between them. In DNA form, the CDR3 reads TGTGCCAGCAGCTTGCGGATCGGTAGCACAGATACGCAGTATTTT. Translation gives CASSLRIGSTDTQYF.

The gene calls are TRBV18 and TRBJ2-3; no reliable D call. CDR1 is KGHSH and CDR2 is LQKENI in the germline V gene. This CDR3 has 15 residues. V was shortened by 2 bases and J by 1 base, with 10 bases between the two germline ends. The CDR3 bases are TGTGCCAGCTCACCATTTACGGGTCGCACAGATACGCAGTATTTT. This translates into CASSPFTGRTDTQYF. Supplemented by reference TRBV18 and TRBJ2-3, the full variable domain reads NAGVMQNPRHLVRRRGQEARLRCSPMKGHSHVYWYRQLPEEGLKFMVYLQKENIIDESGMPKERFSAEFPKEGPSILRIQQVVRGDSAAYFCASSPFTGRTDTQYFGPGTRLTVL.

The CDR3 sequence: CASSPRTGYNEQFF. The CDR3 DNA reads TGTGCCAGCAGCCCCCGGACTGGATACAATGAGCAGTTCTTC. V is TRBV7-3 and J is TRBJ2-1; weak D call: TRBD2 (5 bases). The CDR3 contains 14 residues. CDR1 is SGHTA and CDR2 is FQGTGA in the germline V gene. V was pared by 5 bases and J by 4 bases, with 12 bases between.

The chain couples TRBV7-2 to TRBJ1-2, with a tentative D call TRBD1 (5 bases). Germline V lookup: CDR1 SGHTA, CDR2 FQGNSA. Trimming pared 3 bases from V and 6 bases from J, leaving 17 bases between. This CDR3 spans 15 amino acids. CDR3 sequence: CASSFFTGTTDGYTF. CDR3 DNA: TGTGCCAGCAGCTTTTTCACCGGGACTACAGATGGCTACACCTTC.

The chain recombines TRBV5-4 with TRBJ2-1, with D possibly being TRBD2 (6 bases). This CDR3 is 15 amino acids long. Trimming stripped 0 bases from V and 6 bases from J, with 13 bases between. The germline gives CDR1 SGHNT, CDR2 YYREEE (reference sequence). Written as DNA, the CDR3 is TGTGCCAGCAGCTTGGAGGGACTTCCGACCAATGAGCAGTTCTTC. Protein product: CASSLEGLPTNEQFF.

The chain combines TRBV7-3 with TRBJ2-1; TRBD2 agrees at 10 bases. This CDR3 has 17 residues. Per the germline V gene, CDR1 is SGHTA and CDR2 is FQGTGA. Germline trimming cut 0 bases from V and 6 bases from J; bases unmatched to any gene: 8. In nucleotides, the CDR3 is TGTGCCAGCAGCTTAACGGCCATAGCGGGGGGTCTCAATGAGCAGTTCTTC. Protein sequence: CASSLTAIAGGLNEQFF.

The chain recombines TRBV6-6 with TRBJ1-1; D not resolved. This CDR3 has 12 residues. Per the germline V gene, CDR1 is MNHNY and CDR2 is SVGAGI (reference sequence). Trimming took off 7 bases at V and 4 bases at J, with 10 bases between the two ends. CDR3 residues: CASNRWATEAFF. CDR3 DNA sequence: TGTGCCAGCAACCGGTGGGCCACTGAAGCTTTCTTT.

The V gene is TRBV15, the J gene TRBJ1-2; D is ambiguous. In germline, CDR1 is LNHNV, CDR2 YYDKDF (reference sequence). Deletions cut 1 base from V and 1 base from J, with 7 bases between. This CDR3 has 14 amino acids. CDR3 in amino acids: CATSRGGINYGYTF. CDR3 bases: TGTGCCACCAGCAGAGGAGGGATTAACTATGGCTACACCTTC.

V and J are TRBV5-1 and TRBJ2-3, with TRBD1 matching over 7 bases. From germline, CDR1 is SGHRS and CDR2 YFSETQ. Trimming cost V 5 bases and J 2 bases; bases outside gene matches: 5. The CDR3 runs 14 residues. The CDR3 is CASSYGTATDTQYF. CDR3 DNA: TGCGCCAGCAGTTATGGGACAGCCACAGATACGCAGTATTTT.

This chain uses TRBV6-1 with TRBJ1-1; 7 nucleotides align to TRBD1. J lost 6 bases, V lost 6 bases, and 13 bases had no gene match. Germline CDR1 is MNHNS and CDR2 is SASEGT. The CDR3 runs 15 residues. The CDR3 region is CASRKSTGEWAEAFF. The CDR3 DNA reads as TGTGCCAGCAGGAAATCCACAGGGGAATGGGCTGAAGCTTTCTTT.

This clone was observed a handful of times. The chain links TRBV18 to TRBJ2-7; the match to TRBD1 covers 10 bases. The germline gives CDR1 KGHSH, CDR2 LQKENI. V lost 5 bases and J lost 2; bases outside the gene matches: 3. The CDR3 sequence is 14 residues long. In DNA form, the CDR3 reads TGTGCCAGCTCAGGACAGGGGGAAACCTACGAGCAGTACTTC. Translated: CASSGQGETYEQYF.

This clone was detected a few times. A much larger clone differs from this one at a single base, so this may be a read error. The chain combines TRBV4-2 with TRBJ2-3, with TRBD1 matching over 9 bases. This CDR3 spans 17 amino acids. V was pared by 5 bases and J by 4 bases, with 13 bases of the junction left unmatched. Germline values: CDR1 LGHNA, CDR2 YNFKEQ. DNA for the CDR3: TGTGCCAGCAGCTCTCTTTATACAGGGGGCGTCGCAGATACGCAGTATTTT. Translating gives CASSSLYTGGVADTQYF.

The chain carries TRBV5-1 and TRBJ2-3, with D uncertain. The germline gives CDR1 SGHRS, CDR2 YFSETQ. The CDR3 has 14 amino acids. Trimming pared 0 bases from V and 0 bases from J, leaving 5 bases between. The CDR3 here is CASSLGQSTDTQYF. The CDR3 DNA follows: TGCGCCAGCAGCTTGGGGCAGAGCACAGATACGCAGTATTTT.

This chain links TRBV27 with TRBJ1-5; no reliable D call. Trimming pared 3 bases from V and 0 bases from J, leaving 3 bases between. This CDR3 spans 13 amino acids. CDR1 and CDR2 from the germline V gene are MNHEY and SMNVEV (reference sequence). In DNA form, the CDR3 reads TGTGCCAGCAGTTTTTATAGCAATCAGCCCCAGCATTTT. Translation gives CASSFYSNQPQHF.

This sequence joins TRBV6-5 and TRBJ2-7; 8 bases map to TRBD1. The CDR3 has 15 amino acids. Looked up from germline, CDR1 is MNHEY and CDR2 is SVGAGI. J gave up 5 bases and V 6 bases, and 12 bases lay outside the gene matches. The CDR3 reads CASRRGGTGGNEQYF. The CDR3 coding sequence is TGTGCCAGCAGACGAGGAGGAACAGGGGGGAACGAGCAGTACTTC.

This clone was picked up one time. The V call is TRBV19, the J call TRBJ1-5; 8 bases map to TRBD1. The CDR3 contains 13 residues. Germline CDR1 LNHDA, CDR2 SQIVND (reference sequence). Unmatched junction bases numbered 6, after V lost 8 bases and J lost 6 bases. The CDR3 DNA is TGTGCCAGTTCAGACAGGGGAGCTCAGCCCCAGCATTTT. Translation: CASSDRGAQPQHF.

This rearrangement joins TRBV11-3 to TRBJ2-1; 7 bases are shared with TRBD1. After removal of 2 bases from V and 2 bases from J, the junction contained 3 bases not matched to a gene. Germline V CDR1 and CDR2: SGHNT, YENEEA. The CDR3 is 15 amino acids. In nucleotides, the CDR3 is TGTGCCAGCAGCTTATTTGGGACAGCCTACAATGAGCAGTTCTTC. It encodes CASSLFGTAYNEQFF.

CDR3 residues: CAWNDGGGAEDTQYF. The CDR3 region has the DNA TGTGCCTGGAACGACGGCGGGGGGGCGGAAGATACGCAGTATTTT. The chain couples TRBV30 to TRBJ2-3; 9 positions agree with TRBD2. This CDR3 is built from 15 residues. The germline V gene encodes CDR1 GTSNPN and CDR2 SVGIG (reference sequence). V lost 4 bases to trimming and J lost 5 bases; unmatched junction nucleotides: 10. Variable domain in full (rest from reference TRBV30 and TRBJ2-3): SQTIHQWPATLVQPVGSPLSLECTVEGTSNPNLYWYRQAAGRGLQLLFYSVGIGQISSEVPQNLSASRPQDRQFILSSKKLLLSDSGFYLCAWNDGGGAEDTQYFGPGTRLTVL.

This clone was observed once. CDR3 coding DNA: TGCAGCGTTAGCGGGGACAGGGGGCACTCCTACGAGCAGTACTTC. This gives the protein CSVSGDRGHSYEQYF. V is TRBV29-1 and J is TRBJ2-7; 12 bases agree with TRBD1. The CDR3 sequence is 15 residues long. Trimming cost V 5 bases and J 0 bases; bases outside gene matches: 5. Germline values: CDR1 SQVTM, CDR2 ANQGSEA.

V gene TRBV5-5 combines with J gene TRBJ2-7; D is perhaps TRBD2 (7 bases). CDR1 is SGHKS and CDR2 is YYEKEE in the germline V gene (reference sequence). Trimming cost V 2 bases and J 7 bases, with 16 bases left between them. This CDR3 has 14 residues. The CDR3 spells CASSLQGGLWEQYF. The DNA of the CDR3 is TGTGCCAGCAGCTTACAGGGAGGGCTATGGGAGCAGTACTTC.

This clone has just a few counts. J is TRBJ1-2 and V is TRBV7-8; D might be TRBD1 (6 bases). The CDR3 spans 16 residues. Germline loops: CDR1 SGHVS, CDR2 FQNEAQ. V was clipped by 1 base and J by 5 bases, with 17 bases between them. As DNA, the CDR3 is TGTGCCAGCAGCTTAGTGCCGGGGGGGGCTATGTATGGCTACACCTTC. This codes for CASSLVPGGAMYGYTF.

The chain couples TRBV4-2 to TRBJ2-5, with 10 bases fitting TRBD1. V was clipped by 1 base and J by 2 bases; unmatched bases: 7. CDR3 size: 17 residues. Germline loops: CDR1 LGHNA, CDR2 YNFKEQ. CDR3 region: CASSQGGWTGGQETQYF. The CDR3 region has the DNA TGTGCCAGCAGCCAAGGGGGGTGGACAGGGGGACAAGAGACCCAGTACTTC.

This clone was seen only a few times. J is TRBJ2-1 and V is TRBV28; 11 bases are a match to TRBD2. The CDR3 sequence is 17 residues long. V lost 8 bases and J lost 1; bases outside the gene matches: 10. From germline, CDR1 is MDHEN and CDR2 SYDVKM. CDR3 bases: TGTGCCAGCCCGCCTAGCGGGGGGCCTTCGTCCTACAATGAGCAGTTCTTC. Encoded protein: CASPPSGGPSSYNEQFF.